This TCR beta chain is from a study of shared clonotypes between healthy human individuals (dated by TCRdb to the early 2020s). For context, the study as a whole: A couple of women and a few men aged 18 to 49 years were included in the cohort. Per donor, leukapheresis produced somewhere between about 0.9 and 9.5 billion PBMCs. Per donor, three plates each were used for CD4 naive and CD4 memory, two for CD8 naive, and one for CD8 memory. Libraries were prepared and TCR repertoires were sequenced by different laboratories using diverse techniques, in order to increase sequencing depth and limit assay-specific biases. Blood TCR repertoires of five healthy adults were deeply sequenced to estimate repertoire size and the extent of clonotype sharing between individuals.

Using the deep immunoSEQ assay, multiplex PCR amplified TCR CDR3 regions from genomic DNA. For each cell subset, the extracted genomic DNA was distributed evenly across all wells of several immunoSEQ 96-well plates, and each plate served as one replicate. Each replicate PCR for sorted subsets received about 220 ng genomic DNA, equal to roughly 33,000 T cell genomes. The purified libraries were quantified using a Qubit 3.0 fluorometer, sized with a Bioanalyzer 2100, and then quantified again using the KAPA Library Quantification kit. A separate single-read 150-cycle Illumina NextSeq 550 flow cell was used to sequence each immunoSEQ 96-well plate. The paper's data handling went like this. Because the immunoSEQ output held only junctional sequences and lacked quality scores, the filtering could not match the filtering applied to full-length reads. To assign V/J genes and CDR3, sequences were annotated using PyIR, a Python wrapper for IgBLAST v1.9, with IMGT germline references. Reads were filtered out if the reads had weak V/J assignments (E-value above 1e-6), no CDR3, stop codons, out-of-frame junctions, or ambiguous translated residues. V3J clonotypes were defined as sequences sharing the same inferred V gene, J gene, and CDR3 amino acid sequence. The percentage overlap between two repertoires was calculated by dividing the number of shared unique clonotypes by the size of the smaller repertoire. RTK rarefaction, the Chao1 estimator, and Recon v2.1 estimates of unobserved clonotypes were used to assess repertoire richness. Generation probabilities for all TCRbeta clonotypes obtained by the gDNA method from a few donors were computed using OLGA. TCRdb stores this immuneACCESS table with in-frame sequences only. Part of the clones is absent; in the studies checked, under half of the shortfall reflects unresolved V genes, and no reason is known for the rest. That table supplies the V and J calls and clone size; D and trimming were determined from the DNA. The sample contains a few million clones, 95% of them found a single time. The ten largest clones take up more than 0.1% of the sample.

Points the paper makes about the study in general: Clonotypes shared by all four sorted-subset donors showed higher generation probabilities than non-shared clonotypes. Pairwise subsampling led to the expectation that sequencing depth would affect the degree of clonotype sharing among donors. The genetic and exposure-history diversity represented was limited by the small number of donors. Sampling was limited to blood, and TCR repertoires in tissue likely differ from TCR repertoires in blood. Even with the large sequencing depth, rarefaction of the sorted-subset datasets indicated that sequencing was incomplete. Larger estimated clonotype richness was generally found for naive subsets than for memory subsets. When a handful of donors were compared, the shared fraction of clonotypes was around 4.6% for naive CD4, more than 3% for naive CD8, 2% to 2.5% for memory CD4, and about 0.36% for memory CD8.

Concerning this clone: Its antigen target is currently unknown. There are no base qualities to consult, and no much larger clone falls within one base.

The donors were healthy, HIV-negative adults with no recently reported acute infections or vaccinations. Only Caucasian adults living in Nashville, Tennessee, USA were represented among the donors. CD4+ T cells were enriched by magnetic negative selection; naive cells were then positively selected on CD45RA, and the negative fraction formed the memory subset. Blood was collected by leukapheresis, and PBMCs were isolated by Ficoll-Histopaque density gradient centrifugation and then cryopreserved in liquid nitrogen vapor phase. Analytical flow cytometry was used to check the purity and quantity of every magnetically sorted T cell population. Genomic DNA was isolated from each sorted fraction and quantified by UV absorbance on a Nanodrop 2000c. Cut back by 5 bases and 5 bases, the V and J ends lie 13 bases apart. CDR1 LNHDA and CDR2 SQIVND are derived from the germline V gene (reference sequence). There are 15 amino acids in the CDR3, from cysteine to phenylalanine inclusive. Left in the record is the CDR3 DNA by itself, 45 bases read in frame from the first base.

The chain uses TRBV19 and TRBJ1-6; the D gene identity is not certain. The origin of this receptor is a man aged 18 to 30 in good health. The sample comprised naive CD4+ T cells sorted from blood. The cell subset or site label on this specimen signifies: CD45RA+ positively selected. DNA sequence: TGTGCCAGTAGTCTGGCAGGTGGACATAATTCACCCCTCCACTTT. It translates as CASSLAGGHNSPLHF. The CDR3, completed at both ends by the reference TRBV19 and TRBJ1-6 genes, gives the full variable domain DGGITQSPKYLFRKEGQNVTLSCEQNLNHDAMYWYRQDPGQGLRLIYYSQIVNDFQKGDIAEGYSVSREKKESFPLTVTSAQKNPTAFYLCASSLAGGHNSPLHFGNGTRLTVT.